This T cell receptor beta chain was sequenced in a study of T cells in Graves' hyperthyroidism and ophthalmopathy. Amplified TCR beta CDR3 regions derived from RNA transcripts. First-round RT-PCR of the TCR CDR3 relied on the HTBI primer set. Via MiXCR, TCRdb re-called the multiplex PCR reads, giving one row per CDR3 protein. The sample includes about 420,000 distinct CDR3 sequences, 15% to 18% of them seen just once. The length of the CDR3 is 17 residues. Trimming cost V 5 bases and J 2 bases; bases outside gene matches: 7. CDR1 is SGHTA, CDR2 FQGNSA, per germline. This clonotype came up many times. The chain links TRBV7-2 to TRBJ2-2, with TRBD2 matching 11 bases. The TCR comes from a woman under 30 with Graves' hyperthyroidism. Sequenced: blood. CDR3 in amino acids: CASSRRGLAANTGELFF. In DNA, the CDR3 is TGTGCCAGCAGCCGGAGGGGACTAGCGGCAAACACCGGGGAGCTGTTTTTT.